These 26 T cell receptor beta chains were sequenced from one sample in a study of cytotoxic CD8 clonotypes in ibrutinib-treated CLL. Sequenced by immunoSEQ multiplex PCR; TCRdb stores in-frame clones only, minus some. Of over 140,000 clones in the sample, approximately 80% are singletons; the top ten hold 7.6%. The material sequenced was PBMCs, taken after 36 months of ibrutinib treatment. Receptor source: a human donor with chronic lymphocytic leukemia.

In its sample, this clone was seen a few times. V gene TRBV18 combines with J gene TRBJ1-1; TRBD1 might be the D (6 bases). Germline V gene data show CDR1 as KGHSH and CDR2 as LQKENI. Trimming took 6 bases from V and 5 from J, leaving 16 bases between them. CDR3 length: 14 residues. This CDR3 reads CASSPYPQGTEAFF. DNA of the CDR3: TGTGCCAGCTCCCCTTACCCACAGGGTACTGAAGCTTTCTTT.

This chain joins TRBV6-5 and TRBJ2-7; 8 bases agree with TRBD2. The junction had 6 bases not matched to a gene; V was cut back by 6 bases and J by 2 bases. CDR3 size: 14 residues. CDR1 and CDR2 (germline): MNHEY, SVGAGI. CDR3 region: CASRPSGPPYEQYF. CDR3 coding DNA: TGTGCCAGCAGGCCTAGCGGGCCTCCCTACGAGCAGTACTTC.

This chain links TRBV1 with TRBJ1-1; the table's D call, TRBD1, was not checked against the DNA. TRBV1 is listed as a pseudogene. The CDR3 sequence is 16 residues long. CDR3 protein: CTSSQVGTAMNTEAFF. The CDR3 DNA sequence: TGCACCAGCAGCCAAGTCGGCACAGCTATGAACACTGAAGCTTTCTTT.

The rearrangement joins TRBV15 to TRBJ2-7; 8 bases line up with TRBD1. Germline-derived CDR1 and CDR2 are LNHNV and YYDKDF (reference sequence). The CDR3 is made up of 15 amino acids. Losses at the gene ends were 5 bases for V and 4 bases for J; bases not matched to a gene: 10. CDR3 in DNA: TGTGCCACCAGCGCGGATTCAACAGGGGGATACGAGCAGTACTTC. This sequence encodes CATSADSTGGYEQYF. Full variable domain (missing parts from reference TRBV15 and TRBJ2-7): DAMVIQNPRYQVTQFGKPVTLSCSQTLNHNVMYWYQQKSSQAPKLLFHYYDKDFNNEADTPDNFQSRRPNTSFCFLDIRSPGLGDTAMYLCATSADSTGGYEQYFGPGTRLTVT.

This chain joins TRBV5-1 and TRBJ2-6; a weak D match, TRBD2 (6 bases). V lost 4 bases and J lost 2, with 16 bases in between. Germline V CDR1 and CDR2: SGHRS, YFSETQ. The CDR3 totals 17 residues. The CDR3 is CASSRVGGVPGANVLTF. The CDR3 DNA reads as TGCGCCAGCAGCCGAGTCGGGGGAGTACCTGGGGCCAACGTCCTGACTTTC.

The CDR3 loop reads CASSLYLNTEAFF. DNA of the CDR3: TGTGCCAGCAGTTTATACTTGAACACTGAAGCTTTCTTT. This chain links TRBV6-5 with TRBJ1-1; D unresolved. V gave up 4 bases and J gave up 0 bases, with 6 bases separating them. Germline V gene lookup returns CDR1 MNHEY and CDR2 SVGAGI. The CDR3 has 13 residues.

V is TRBV5-1 and J is TRBJ1-6; D is ambiguous. Germline CDR1 reads SGHRS; CDR2 reads YFSETQ. The CDR3 is made up of 15 amino acids. Trimming pared 0 bases from V and 4 bases from J, leaving 8 bases between. In DNA, the CDR3 is TGCGCCAGCAGCTTGGATCCGGTTTATAATTCACCCCTCCACTTT. It encodes CASSLDPVYNSPLHF. Complete variable domain (other parts from reference TRBV5-1 and TRBJ1-6): KAGVTQTPRYLIKTRGQQVTLSCSPISGHRSVSWYQQTPGQGLQFLFEYFSETQRNKGNFPGRFSGRQFSNSRSEMNVSTLELGDSALYLCASSLDPVYNSPLHFGNGTRLTVT.

J is TRBJ2-1 and V is TRBV5-1; 7 bases line up with TRBD1. CDR3 size: 16 residues. V was clipped by 3 bases and J by 7 bases; unmatched bases: 13. Germline V lookup: CDR1 SGHRS, CDR2 YFSETQ. For the CDR3, the DNA is TGCGCCAGCAGCTCGAGAGGACAGGTGAGGGTGAATGAGCAGTTCTTC. Its protein product is CASSSRGQVRVNEQFF.

This chain links TRBV7-8 with TRBJ2-1, with 11 bases fitting TRBD2. The germline CDR1 and CDR2 sequences are SGHVS and FQNEAQ. The CDR3 runs 18 residues. J gave up 10 bases and V 1 base, and 15 bases lay outside the gene matches. The CDR3 DNA reads TGTGCCAGCAGCTTAGGGTTGGGGCTAGCGGGAGGAGGATGGGAGCAGTTCTTC. Translating it yields CASSLGLGLAGGGWEQFF.

The chain is built from TRBV4-1 and TRBJ1-1; possible D gene TRBD1, 5 bases. This CDR3 has 15 amino acids. Deletions cut 0 bases from V and 6 bases from J, with 14 bases between. CDR1 is MGHRA, CDR2 YSYEKL, per germline. In DNA form, the CDR3 reads TGCGCCAGCAGCCAAGATGGTGCAGGGATTGCTGAAGCTTTCTTT. Residues: CASSQDGAGIAEAFF.

This clone was recorded only once. This chain connects TRBV11-2 to TRBJ2-3; tentatively, D is TRBD2 (5 bases). The CDR3 loop spans 13 amino acids. Germline lookup yields CDR1 SGHAT and CDR2 FQNNGV. Trimming removed 6 bases at V and 4 bases at J, with 11 bases between. In DNA form, the CDR3 reads TGTGCCAGCAGGTCGGCGAGGGCAGATACGCAGTATTTT. Protein sequence: CASRSARADTQYF.

This chain connects TRBV19 to TRBJ2-7, with D possibly being TRBD2 (6 bases). The CDR3 length is 15 residues. Looked up from germline, CDR1 is LNHDA and CDR2 is SQIVND (reference sequence). V lost 6 bases and J lost 2, with 17 bases in between. The CDR3 bases are TGTGCCAGTAGCTCGGGACTCCGCGCGGCCTACGAGCAGTACTTC. Protein product: CASSSGLRAAYEQYF.

V and J are TRBV30 and TRBJ2-7; either TRBD1 or TRBD2 may supply D (5 bases each). This CDR3 region has 14 residues. Germline CDR1 reads GTSNPN; CDR2 reads SVGIG (reference sequence). Trimming stripped 5 bases from V and 0 bases from J, with 14 bases between. CDR3 region: CAWARDGSSYEQYF. In DNA form, the CDR3 reads TGTGCCTGGGCCCGGGACGGAAGCTCCTACGAGCAGTACTTC.

This clone was detected ten times or more. CDR3: CASSLGSITYEQYF. Here the CDR3 DNA reads TGCGCCAGCAGCTTGGGTAGTATCACCTACGAGCAGTACTTC. This chain links TRBV5-1 with TRBJ2-7, with D unresolved. CDR3 length: 14 residues. Trimming left V 0 bases short and J 2 bases short, with 9 bases between. Germline V CDR1 and CDR2: SGHRS, YFSETQ.

The J gene is TRBJ2-1, the V gene TRBV5-1; 9 bases match TRBD1. The germline V gene encodes CDR1 SGHRS and CDR2 YFSETQ. V was clipped by 0 bases and J by 8 bases; unmatched bases: 9. The CDR3 contains 16 residues. The CDR3 nucleotides read TGCGCCAGCAGCTTGGTGCGGAGACAGGGGGTCGATGAGCAGTTCTTC. Translation gives CASSLVRRQGVDEQFF.

This chain connects TRBV28 to TRBJ2-2, with D possibly being TRBD2 (5 bases). Germline V lookup: CDR1 MDHEN, CDR2 SYDVKM. V lost 2 bases and J 12 bases, leaving 13 bases between the germline ends. The CDR3 covers 13 residues. CDR3 sequence: CASSLNPEAKLFF. The CDR3 DNA is TGTGCCAGCAGTTTAAATCCGGAGGCCAAGCTGTTTTTT.

This rearrangement joins TRBV2 to TRBJ2-7, with unresolved D. Trimming left V 5 bases short and J 1 base short, with 6 bases between. Germline values: CDR1 SNHLY, CDR2 FYNNEI. The CDR3 loop spans 12 amino acids. The CDR3 coding sequence is TGTGCCAGCAGTCTAGGGTCCTACGAGCAGTACTTC. Amino acid sequence: CASSLGSYEQYF.

The V and J genes are TRBV15 and TRBJ2-5; maybe TRBD1 (6 bases). The CDR3 has 15 amino acids. Trimming removed 3 bases from V and 2 bases from J, with 13 bases in between. CDR1 and CDR2 (germline): LNHNV, YYDKDF (reference sequence). The DNA for the CDR3 is TGTGCCACCAGCAGCCCCGGGACACATCAAGAGACCCAGTACTTC. It translates to CATSSPGTHQETQYF.

This clone appeared a few times. CDR3 region: CASSLPNSPLHF. The CDR3 region has the DNA TGTGCCAGCAGCCTACCCAATTCACCCCTCCACTTT. V and J are TRBV7-2 and TRBJ1-6; D remains unclear. Germline V CDR1 and CDR2: SGHTA, FQGNSA. This CDR3 region has 12 residues. The V and J ends lost 5 bases and 7 bases respectively, with 6 bases between them.

The chain joins TRBV6-1 to TRBJ1-5; tentative D call: TRBD1 (5 bases). The CDR3 loop spans 16 amino acids. V gave up 4 bases and J gave up 2 bases, with 15 bases separating them. From germline, CDR1 is MNHNS and CDR2 SASEGT. Written as DNA, the CDR3 is TGTGCCAGCAGTGCACTGCAGGGTGGAGGCAATCAGCCCCAGCATTTT. It yields the protein CASSALQGGGNQPQHF.

J is TRBJ1-5 and V is TRBV10-2, with TRBD1 as a possible D gene (5 bases). V lost 6 bases and J lost 0, with 12 bases in between. Germline V gene sequence: CDR1 WSHSY, CDR2 SAAADI. This CDR3 comprises 15 residues. The CDR3 loop reads CASSVRQNSNQPQHF. The DNA of the CDR3 is TGCGCCAGCAGCGTACGACAGAATAGCAATCAGCCCCAGCATTTT.

The chain has TRBV6-5 and TRBJ1-2; possibly TRBD1 for D (5 bases). This CDR3 region has 16 residues. Germline values: CDR1 MNHEY, CDR2 SVGAGI. V was pared by 0 bases and J by 1 base, with 12 bases between. The CDR3 DNA is TGTGCCAGCAGTTACTCGAGCAGGGCGATTAACTATGGCTACACCTTC. It is translated as CASSYSSRAINYGYTF.

The chain has TRBV5-6 and TRBJ1-4; 9 bases agree with TRBD1. In germline, CDR1 is SGHDT, CDR2 YYEEEE. This CDR3 has 14 amino acids. V lost 3 bases, J lost 10 bases, and 7 bases stayed unmatched. In DNA form, the CDR3 reads TGTGCCAGCAGCTGGGGACAGGGTCTGGGAAAACTGTTTTTT. It translates to CASSWGQGLGKLFF.

This rearrangement joins TRBV28 to TRBJ1-4, with D uncertain. Trimming pared 5 bases from V and 8 bases from J, leaving 9 bases between. This CDR3 spans 12 amino acids. Germline V gene sequence: CDR1 MDHEN, CDR2 SYDVKM. CDR3 residues: CASSLRKEKLFF. The CDR3 DNA follows: TGTGCCAGCAGTCTACGGAAAGAAAAACTGTTTTTT.

The rearrangement uses TRBV2 and TRBJ1-5; D unresolved. Germline assignment: CDR1 SNHLY and CDR2 FYNNEI. V lost 1 base and J lost 0, with 4 bases in between. The CDR3 runs to 14 residues. In DNA, the CDR3 is TGTGCCAGCAGTGAAGGAAATAGCAATCAGCCCCAGCATTTT. Translating gives CASSEGNSNQPQHF.

The rearrangement uses TRBV10-3 and TRBJ2-5; 12 bases are a match to TRBD1. Germline V gene lookup returns CDR1 ENHRY and CDR2 SYGVKD. This CDR3 region has 14 residues. Trimming cost V 8 bases and J 1 base; bases outside gene matches: 2. Here the CDR3 reads CAIGTGGTQETQYF. The CDR3 nucleotides are TGTGCCATCGGGACAGGGGGCACCCAAGAGACCCAGTACTTC.